This entry lists 18 T cell receptor beta chains sequenced from one sample in a study of control samples from healthy donors and cancer patients. The protocol was immunoSEQ multiplex PCR, while the TCRdb copy is restricted to in-frame clones and leaves out a portion. The sample records about 70,000 clones, around 87% being singletons. The source material was PBMCs. Receptor source: a woman aged 45 to 65 with head and neck cancer.

This chain joins TRBV9 and TRBJ2-3, with 8 bases matching TRBD2. Germline values: CDR1 SGDLS, CDR2 YYNGEE. V dropped 1 base and J dropped 6; count of bases not matched to a gene: 7. The CDR3 has 15 residues. The CDR3 region is CASSVTGGLSDTQYF. The CDR3 region has the DNA TGTGCCAGCAGCGTAACGGGGGGGCTCTCCGATACGCAGTATTTT.

In this sample, this clone turned up once. The sample has other DNA sequences that encode this CDR3 too. The genes are TRBV5-1 and TRBJ1-3; possibly TRBD1 for D (6 bases). Germline V gene sequence: CDR1 SGHRS, CDR2 YFSETQ. V gave up 4 bases and J gave up 0 bases, with 17 bases separating them. There are 17 residues in the CDR3. In DNA form, the CDR3 reads TGCGCCAGCAGCCCAGGACAGCTCACCTTCTCTGGAAACACCATATATTTT. Residues: CASSPGQLTFSGNTIYF.

The chain links TRBV15 to TRBJ2-2; D is possibly TRBD1 (6 bases). The germline CDR1 and CDR2 sequences are LNHNV and YYDKDF (reference sequence). The CDR3 loop spans 16 amino acids. V gave up 5 bases and J gave up 1 base, with 14 bases separating them. CDR3: CATSPRGSENTGELFF. CDR3 DNA: TGTGCCACCAGCCCCAGGGGATCAGAGAACACCGGGGAGCTGTTTTTT.

The chain joins TRBV5-5 to TRBJ1-6; D remains ambiguous. Trimming stripped 4 bases from V and 0 bases from J, with 8 bases between. This CDR3 has 15 residues. Per the germline V gene, CDR1 is SGHKS and CDR2 is YYEKEE (reference sequence). CDR3 DNA: TGTGCCAGCAGCCCCACTGCCTCCTATAATTCACCCCTCCACTTT. Translated, it gives CASSPTASYNSPLHF.

This chain links TRBV19 with TRBJ2-3; possible D gene TRBD1, 6 bases. V dropped 6 bases and J dropped 0 bases, with 19 bases sitting between them. The CDR3 has 17 residues. Looked up from germline, CDR1 is LNHDA and CDR2 is SQIVND (reference sequence). The CDR3 loop is CASRARGAEISTDTQYF. CDR3 bases: TGTGCCAGTAGGGCCAGGGGAGCAGAGATTAGCACAGATACGCAGTATTTT.

Notes on this clone: The CDR3 end shows no conserved phenylalanine or tryptophan, and so a read error is likely. The DNA is left out, because the CDR3 cannot be placed on it with certainty; the CDR3 is given as TCRdb lists it. The J gene is TRBJ1-3, the V gene TRBV5-8; no check of the table's D call, TRBD1, against the DNA was made. A total of 13 residues make up the CDR3, ends included. Germline assignment: CDR1 SGHTS and CDR2 YDEGEE. The CDR3 loop reads CASSLVVGQAPLL.

V gene TRBV19 combines with J gene TRBJ1-5; TRBD1 might be the D (6 bases). The CDR3 length is 14 residues. CDR1 is LNHDA, CDR2 SQIVND, per germline (reference sequence). V shed 2 bases and J shed 5 bases, with 10 bases lying between them. This chain's CDR3 is CASSILTGDQPQHF. The CDR3, as DNA: TGTGCCAGTAGTATATTGACAGGCGATCAGCCCCAGCATTTT.

The chain uses TRBV14 and TRBJ1-6; maybe TRBD1 (5 bases). Per the germline V gene, CDR1 is SGHDN and CDR2 is FVKESK. This CDR3 has 14 residues. V lost 1 base, J lost 11 bases, and 12 bases lay in between. The CDR3 is CASSQAGGWTPLHF. For the CDR3, the DNA is TGTGCCAGCAGCCAAGCTGGGGGGTGGACACCCCTCCACTTT.

The rearrangement joins TRBV19 to TRBJ1-1, with 8 bases identical to TRBD1. The CDR3 consists of 16 residues. V trimming: 1 base; J trimming: 5 bases; junction bases outside the gene matches: 9. Looked up from germline, CDR1 is LNHDA and CDR2 is SQIVND (reference sequence). The chain's CDR3 is CASSIGGRGLGTEAFF. The DNA for the CDR3 is TGTGCCAGTAGTATAGGAGGCAGGGGGCTCGGAACTGAAGCTTTCTTT.

V is TRBV2 and J is TRBJ2-1, with D tentatively TRBD1 or TRBD2 (5 bases each). There are 11 residues in the CDR3. V lost 4 bases and J 9 bases, leaving 7 bases between the germline ends. Germline values: CDR1 SNHLY, CDR2 FYNNEI. The CDR3 here is CASSVGVEQFF. The CDR3 coding sequence is TGTGCCAGCAGTGTGGGGGTTGAGCAGTTCTTC. Full variable domain (missing parts from reference TRBV2 and TRBJ2-1): EPEVTQTPSHQVTQMGQEVILRCVPISNHLYFYWYRQILGQKVEFLVSFYNNEISEKSEIFDDQFSVERPDGSNFTLKIRSTKLEDSAMYFCASSVGVEQFFGPGTRLTVL.

The chain employs TRBV5-4 and TRBJ2-5; D unresolved. Trimming removed 0 bases from V and 2 bases from J, with 11 bases in between. The CDR3 contains 15 residues. Germline CDR1 and CDR2: SGHNT and YYREEE (reference sequence). The CDR3 DNA is TGTGCCAGCAGCTTGGGTCGGCACGGTCAAGAGACCCAGTACTTC. Its translation is CASSLGRHGQETQYF. Drawing the rest from reference TRBV5-4 and TRBJ2-5, the complete variable domain is ETGVTQSPTHLIKTRGQQVTLRCSSQSGHNTVSWYQQALGQGPQFIFQYYREEENGRGNFPPRFSGLQFPNYSSELNVNALELDDSALYLCASSLGRHGQETQYFGPGTRLLVL.

The chain recombines TRBV2 with TRBJ1-4; 8 bases match TRBD1. V was clipped by 5 bases and J by 7 bases; unmatched bases: 9. Germline CDR1 is SNHLY and CDR2 is FYNNEI. The CDR3 covers 15 residues. CDR3 residues: CASSPDRGFGEKLFF. The CDR3 DNA is TGTGCCAGCAGTCCAGACAGGGGTTTTGGTGAAAAACTGTTTTTT.

The rearrangement uses TRBV27 and TRBJ2-1; 10 nucleotides agree with TRBD2. Losses at the gene ends were 3 bases for V and 6 bases for J; bases not matched to a gene: 14. Per the germline V gene, CDR1 is MNHEY and CDR2 is SMNVEV (reference sequence). The CDR3 runs to 18 residues. CDR3 nucleotide sequence: TGTGCCAGCAGTTTCCAGCGGGGGGGCAGTGGTAATATCAATGAGCAGTTCTTC. The encoded protein is CASSFQRGGSGNINEQFF.

The chain has TRBV7-6 and TRBJ2-3; a weak D match, TRBD2 (6 bases). The V and J ends lost 4 bases and 8 bases respectively, with 10 bases between them. Germline V gives CDR1 SGHVS, CDR2 FNYEAQ. The CDR3 is 12 amino acids. CDR3 sequence: CASSSRGGTQYF. As DNA, the CDR3 is TGTGCCAGCAGCTCCCGGGGAGGTACGCAGTATTTT. Drawing the rest from reference TRBV7-6 and TRBJ2-3, the complete variable domain is GAGVSQSPRYKVTKRGQDVALRCDPISGHVSLYWYRQALGQGPEFLTYFNYEAQQDKSGLPNDRFSAERPEGSISTLTIQRTEQRDSAMYRCASSSRGGTQYFGPGTRLTVL.

This clone is a singleton in its sample. The chain is built from TRBV9 and TRBJ1-6; weak D call: TRBD1 (5 bases). The ends were cut back, 2 bases at V and 0 bases at J, with 6 bases in the middle. The CDR3 extends over 15 amino acids. Looked up from germline, CDR1 is SGDLS and CDR2 is YYNGEE. The DNA for the CDR3 is TGTGCCAGCAGCGTGGGGGGCTCCTATAATTCACCCCTCCACTTT. Encoded protein: CASSVGGSYNSPLHF.

This clone was found once. The chain is built from TRBV20-1 and TRBJ2-7; D ambiguous. The germline V gene encodes CDR1 DFQATT and CDR2 SNEGSKA (reference sequence). Trimming took 3 bases from V and 3 from J, leaving 9 bases between them. The CDR3 has 12 amino acids. The CDR3, as DNA: TGCAGTGCTAGTGGCAGAGACTACGAGCAGTACTTC. Translated, it gives CSASGRDYEQYF.

Worth noting for this clone: One end of the junction fails to match germline, which may point to a read error. The rearrangement uses TRBV6-1 and TRBJ2-7; maybe TRBD1 (5 bases). This CDR3 is built from 12 residues. Per germline, CDR1 MNHNS and CDR2 SASEGT. CDR3 protein: CASSETNRPLEF. The CDR3 DNA follows: TGTGCCAGCAGTGAAACCAACAGGCCCCTGGAGTTC.

The chain carries TRBV27 and TRBJ1-1; weak D call: TRBD1 (5 bases). Germline V gene lookup returns CDR1 MNHEY and CDR2 SMNVEV (reference sequence). V was cut by 2 bases and J by 1 base, with 8 bases left in between. CDR3 size: 14 residues. This CDR3 is CASSLKGRNTEAFF. CDR3 nucleotide sequence: TGTGCCAGCAGTTTAAAGGGACGGAACACTGAAGCTTTCTTT.